This T cell receptor (beta chain) was recorded in a study of blood T cells in healthy people across ages. PBMCs, at least 7 million per sample, were isolated. Then a second PCR, running about 6 to 11 cycles, was carried out with a sample-barcoded 5' primer and a J-beta primer mix. TCRdb re-called the 5' RACE reads with MiXCR, one entry per CDR3 protein. The data show 700,000 to 800,000 distinct CDR3 sequences, 35% to 45% seen once. Germline-derived CDR1 and CDR2 are PRHDT and FYEKMQ (reference sequence). V lost 5 bases and J lost 9; bases outside the gene matches: 2. The CDR3 extends over 14 amino acids. This clonotype was recorded only once.

The sequence was collected from a woman aged 55-70 years in good health. The chain couples TRBV13 to TRBJ2-4; 15 nucleotides agree with TRBD2. Sequences were obtained from blood. The CDR3 DNA reads as TGTGCCAGCAGCCCGGGACTAGCGGGAGGCATTCAGTACTTC. Encoded protein: CASSPGLAGGIQYF.